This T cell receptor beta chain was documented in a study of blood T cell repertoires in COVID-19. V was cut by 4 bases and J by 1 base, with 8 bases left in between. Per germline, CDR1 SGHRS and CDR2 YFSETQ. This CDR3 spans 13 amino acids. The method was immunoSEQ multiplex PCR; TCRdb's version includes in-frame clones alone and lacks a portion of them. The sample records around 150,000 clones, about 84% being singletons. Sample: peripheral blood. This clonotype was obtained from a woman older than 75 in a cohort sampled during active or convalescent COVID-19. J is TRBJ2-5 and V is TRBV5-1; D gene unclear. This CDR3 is CASSVYSQETQYF. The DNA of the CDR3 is TGCGCCAGCAGCGTATACAGCCAAGAGACCCAGTACTTC.